This TCR beta chain comes out of a study of T cell changes during pregnancy in multiple sclerosis. Repertoires were generated with immunoSEQ multiplex PCR, while TCRdb's copy carries only in-frame clones and drops some. Found here are tens of thousands of clones, 88% of them singletons; the top ten hold 5.5% to 7.5%. Trimming stripped 3 bases from V and 4 bases from J, with 12 bases between. The germline CDR1 and CDR2 sequences are MDHEN and SYDVKM. This CDR3 spans 14 amino acids. The rearrangement links TRBV28 to TRBJ1-2; D perhaps matches TRBD1 (6 bases). Material: CD8+ T cells from peripheral blood mononuclear cells, obtained in the third trimester of pregnancy. The receptor was derived from a female donor with multiple sclerosis, enrolled in a pregnancy study. Here the CDR3 DNA reads TGTGCCAGCAGTTTCTTTGCAGGGGCCTATGGCTACACCTTC. This translates into CASSFFAGAYGYTF.